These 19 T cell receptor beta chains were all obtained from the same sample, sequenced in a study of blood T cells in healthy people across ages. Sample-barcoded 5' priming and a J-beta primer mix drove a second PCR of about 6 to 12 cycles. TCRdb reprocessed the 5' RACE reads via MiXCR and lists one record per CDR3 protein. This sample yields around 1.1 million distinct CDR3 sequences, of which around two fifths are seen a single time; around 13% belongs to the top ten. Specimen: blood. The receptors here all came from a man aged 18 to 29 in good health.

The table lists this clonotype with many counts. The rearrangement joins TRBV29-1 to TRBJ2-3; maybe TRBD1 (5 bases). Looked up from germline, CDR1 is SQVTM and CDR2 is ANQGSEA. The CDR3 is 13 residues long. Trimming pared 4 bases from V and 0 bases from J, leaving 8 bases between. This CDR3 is CSVVRTSTDTQYF. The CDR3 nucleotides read TGCAGCGTTGTCAGGACAAGCACAGATACGCAGTATTTT.

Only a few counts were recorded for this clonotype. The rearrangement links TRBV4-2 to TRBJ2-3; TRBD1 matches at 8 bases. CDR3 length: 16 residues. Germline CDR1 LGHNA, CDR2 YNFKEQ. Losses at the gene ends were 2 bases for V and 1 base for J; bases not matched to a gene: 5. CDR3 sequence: CASSQRTGFGTDTQYF. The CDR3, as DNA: TGTGCCAGCAGCCAAAGGACAGGGTTTGGCACAGATACGCAGTATTTT.

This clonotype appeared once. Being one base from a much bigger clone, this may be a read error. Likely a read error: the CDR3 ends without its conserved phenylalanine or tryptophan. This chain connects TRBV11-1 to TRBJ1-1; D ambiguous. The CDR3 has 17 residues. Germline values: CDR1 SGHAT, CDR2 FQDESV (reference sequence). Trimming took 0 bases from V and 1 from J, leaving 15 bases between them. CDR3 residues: CASSLAPGGLANTEAFI. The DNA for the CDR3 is TGTGCCAGCAGCTTAGCCCCCGGCGGATTGGCGAACACTGAAGCTTTCATT.

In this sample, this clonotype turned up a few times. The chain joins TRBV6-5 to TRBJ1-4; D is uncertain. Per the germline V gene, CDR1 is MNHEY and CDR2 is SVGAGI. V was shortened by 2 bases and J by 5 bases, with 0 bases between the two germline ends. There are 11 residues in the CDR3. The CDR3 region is CASSYNEKLFF. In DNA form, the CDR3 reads TGTGCCAGCAGTTACAATGAAAAACTGTTTTTT.

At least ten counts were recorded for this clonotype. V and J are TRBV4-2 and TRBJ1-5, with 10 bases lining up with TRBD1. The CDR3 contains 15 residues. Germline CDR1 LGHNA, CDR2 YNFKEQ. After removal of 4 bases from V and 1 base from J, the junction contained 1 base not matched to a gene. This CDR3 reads CASSRDRGSNQPQHF. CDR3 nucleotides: TGTGCCAGCAGCCGGGACAGGGGCAGCAATCAGCCCCAGCATTTT.

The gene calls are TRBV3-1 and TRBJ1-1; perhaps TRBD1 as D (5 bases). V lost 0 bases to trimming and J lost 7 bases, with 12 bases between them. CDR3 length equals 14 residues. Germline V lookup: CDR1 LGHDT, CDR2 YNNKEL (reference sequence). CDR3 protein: CASSQDEGWDEAFF. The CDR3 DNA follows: TGTGCCAGCAGCCAAGACGAGGGGTGGGATGAAGCTTTCTTT.

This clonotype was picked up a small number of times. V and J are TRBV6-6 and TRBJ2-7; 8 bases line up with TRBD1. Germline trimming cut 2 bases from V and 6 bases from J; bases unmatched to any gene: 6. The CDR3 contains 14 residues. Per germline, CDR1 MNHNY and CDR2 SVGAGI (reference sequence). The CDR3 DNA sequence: TGTGCCAGCAGTTACCAGGGACAGGAACCCGAGCAGTACTTC. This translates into CASSYQGQEPEQYF.

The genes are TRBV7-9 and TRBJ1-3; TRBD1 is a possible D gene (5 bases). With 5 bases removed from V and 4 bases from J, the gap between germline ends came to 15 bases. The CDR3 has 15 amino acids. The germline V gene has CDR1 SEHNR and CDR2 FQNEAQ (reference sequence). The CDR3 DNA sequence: TGTGCCAGCAGCCGACTCGGGGCATCAGGAAACACCATATATTTT. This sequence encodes CASSRLGASGNTIYF.

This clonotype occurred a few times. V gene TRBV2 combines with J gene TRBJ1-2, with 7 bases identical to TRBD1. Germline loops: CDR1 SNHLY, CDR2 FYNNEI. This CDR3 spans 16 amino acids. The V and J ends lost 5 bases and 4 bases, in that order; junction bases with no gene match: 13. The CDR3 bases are TGTGCCAGCAGTCCGTCTACAGGGGAGTTTAGCTATGGCTACACCTTC. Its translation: CASSPSTGEFSYGYTF. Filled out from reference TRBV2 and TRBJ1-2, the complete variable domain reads EPEVTQTPSHQVTQMGQEVILRCVPISNHLYFYWYRQILGQKVEFLVSFYNNEISEKSEIFDDQFSVERPDGSNFTLKIRSTKLEDSAMYFCASSPSTGEFSYGYTFGSGTRLTVV.

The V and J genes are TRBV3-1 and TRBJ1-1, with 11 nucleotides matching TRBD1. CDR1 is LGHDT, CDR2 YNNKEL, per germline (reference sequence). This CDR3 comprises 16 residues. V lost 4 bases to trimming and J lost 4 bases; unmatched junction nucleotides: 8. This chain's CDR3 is CASSPGQGASLTEAFF. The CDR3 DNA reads TGTGCCAGCAGCCCCGGACAGGGGGCGAGTCTCACTGAAGCTTTCTTT.

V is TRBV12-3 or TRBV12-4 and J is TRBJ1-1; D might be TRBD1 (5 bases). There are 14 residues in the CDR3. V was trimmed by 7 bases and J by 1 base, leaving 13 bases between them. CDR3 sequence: CASTRPGSNTEAFF. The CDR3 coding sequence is TGTGCCAGCACCCGGCCAGGGTCGAACACTGAAGCTTTCTTT.

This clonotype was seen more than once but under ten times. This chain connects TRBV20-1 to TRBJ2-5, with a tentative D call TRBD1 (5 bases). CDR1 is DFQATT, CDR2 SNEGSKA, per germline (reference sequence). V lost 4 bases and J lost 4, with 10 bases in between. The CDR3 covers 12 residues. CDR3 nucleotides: TGCAGTGCTATTCAGGGCCCAGAGACCCAGTACTTC. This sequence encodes CSAIQGPETQYF.

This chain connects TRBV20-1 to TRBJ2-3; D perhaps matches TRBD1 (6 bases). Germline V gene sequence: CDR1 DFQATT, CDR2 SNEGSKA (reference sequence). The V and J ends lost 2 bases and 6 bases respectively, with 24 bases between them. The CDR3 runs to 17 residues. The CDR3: CSARWPPDSFQGDTQYF. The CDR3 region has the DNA TGCAGTGCTAGATGGCCACCGGACAGTTTTCAAGGGGATACGCAGTATTTT.

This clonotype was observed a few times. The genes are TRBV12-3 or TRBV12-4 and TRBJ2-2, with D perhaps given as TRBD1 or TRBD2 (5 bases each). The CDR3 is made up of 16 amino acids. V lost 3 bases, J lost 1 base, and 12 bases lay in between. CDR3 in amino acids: CASSFFEGLNTGELFF. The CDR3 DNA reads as TGTGCCAGCAGTTTTTTCGAGGGGCTGAACACCGGGGAGCTGTTTTTT.

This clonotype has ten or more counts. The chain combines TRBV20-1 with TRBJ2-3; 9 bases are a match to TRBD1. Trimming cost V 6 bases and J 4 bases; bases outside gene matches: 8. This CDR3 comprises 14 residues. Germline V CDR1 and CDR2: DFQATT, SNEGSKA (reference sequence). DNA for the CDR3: TGCAGTGCCATAGGACAGGGGAGGGCAGATACGCAGTATTTT. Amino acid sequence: CSAIGQGRADTQYF.

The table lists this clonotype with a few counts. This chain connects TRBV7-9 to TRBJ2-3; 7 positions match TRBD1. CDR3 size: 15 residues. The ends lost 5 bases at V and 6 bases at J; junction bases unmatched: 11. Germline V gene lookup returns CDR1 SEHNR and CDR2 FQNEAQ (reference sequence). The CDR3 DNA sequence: TGTGCCAGCAGCGCCGACAGGGCCGCGGTGGATACGCAGTATTTT. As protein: CASSADRAAVDTQYF.

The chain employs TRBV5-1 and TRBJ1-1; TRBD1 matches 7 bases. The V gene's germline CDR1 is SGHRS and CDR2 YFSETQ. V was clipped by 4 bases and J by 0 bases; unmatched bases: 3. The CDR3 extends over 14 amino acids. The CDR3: CASSKTGMNTEAFF. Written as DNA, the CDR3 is TGCGCCAGCAGCAAGACAGGGATGAACACTGAAGCTTTCTTT.

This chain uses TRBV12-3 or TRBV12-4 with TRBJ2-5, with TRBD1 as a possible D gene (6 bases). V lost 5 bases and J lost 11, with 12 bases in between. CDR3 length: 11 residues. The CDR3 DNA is TGTGCCAGCAGTACAGGGCCTGAGCAGTACTTC. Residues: CASSTGPEQYF.

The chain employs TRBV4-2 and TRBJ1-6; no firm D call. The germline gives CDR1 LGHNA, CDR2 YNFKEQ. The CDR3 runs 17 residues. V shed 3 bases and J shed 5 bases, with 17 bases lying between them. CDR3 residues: CASSHDGRQLNNSPLHF. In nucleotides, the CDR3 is TGTGCCAGCAGCCACGACGGGAGGCAGCTGAATAATTCACCCCTCCACTTT.